A single sample gave rise to the 31 T cell receptor beta chains below, sequenced in a study of OX40 agonist ivuxolimab in advanced cancers. Sequencing used immunoSEQ multiplex PCR; TCRdb keeps in-frame clones, though not all of them. The data hold 30,000 to 40,000 clones, with over 60% observed a single time. The sample consisted of CD4+ or CD8+ T cells sorted from blood, taken in a trial of the OX40 agonist ivuxolimab. These receptor sequences come from an adult with an advanced solid tumor such as melanoma, head and neck, liver or kidney cancer.

The chain joins TRBV5-1 to TRBJ1-1; the match to TRBD1 covers 7 bases. This CDR3 is built from 14 residues. Germline V lookup: CDR1 SGHRS, CDR2 YFSETQ. The V gene end was trimmed by 2 bases and the J gene end by 3 bases; junction bases not matched to a gene: 4. CDR3 coding DNA: TGCGCCAGCAGCTTAGCTGACAGGGACACTGAAGCTTTCTTT. This gives the protein CASSLADRDTEAFF.

The CDR3 loop reads CASRDNRGPREQYV. CDR3 nucleotides: TGTGCCAGCAGAGACAACAGGGGGCCAAGGGAGCAGTACGTC. The J gene is TRBJ2-7, the V gene TRBV9; 9 bases align to TRBD1. Trimming cost V 5 bases and J 7 bases; bases outside gene matches: 10. Germline CDR1 and CDR2: SGDLS and YYNGEE. The CDR3 totals 14 residues.

The V call is TRBV5-1, the J call TRBJ1-4; D gene uncertain. V lost 5 bases and J lost 5, with 16 bases in between. Looked up from germline, CDR1 is SGHRS and CDR2 is YFSETQ. CDR3 size: 15 residues. The CDR3 here is CASRSQTGSNEKLFF. Written as DNA, the CDR3 is TGCGCCAGCAGATCCCAGACCGGTTCCAATGAAAAACTGTTTTTT.

V is TRBV7-2 and J is TRBJ1-6; the D gene is possibly TRBD1 (5 bases). Germline V gene data show CDR1 as SGHTA and CDR2 as FQGNSA. Trimming cost V 4 bases and J 9 bases, with 7 bases left between them. This CDR3 comprises 12 residues. Here the CDR3 reads CASSSGVSPLHF. The CDR3 DNA is TGTGCCAGCAGCTCGGGGGTTTCACCCCTCCACTTT.

The V call is TRBV4-1, the J call TRBJ1-1, with TRBD1 matching 9 bases. V shed 3 bases, J shed 1 base, and the junction held 12 bases outside the gene matches. Looked up from germline, CDR1 is MGHRA and CDR2 is YSYEKL. CDR3 length: 18 residues. CDR3 residues: CASSQNPTGGVENTEAFF. The CDR3 DNA reads as TGCGCCAGCAGCCAGAATCCTACAGGGGGCGTTGAGAACACTGAAGCTTTCTTT.

The rearrangement links TRBV30 to TRBJ1-3; D is unclear. The germline V gene encodes CDR1 GTSNPN and CDR2 SVGIG (reference sequence). V lost 2 bases and J 0 bases, leaving 11 bases between the germline ends. The CDR3 has 15 residues. CDR3 coding DNA: TGTGCCTGGAGTTTTAACAGATACTCTGGAAACACCATATATTTT. Amino acids: CAWSFNRYSGNTIYF.

The V gene is TRBV6-1, the J gene TRBJ2-3; D gene unclear. CDR3 size: 12 residues. Trimming shortened V by 10 bases and J by 2 bases, and 10 bases separated the two germline ends. Germline values: CDR1 MNHNS, CDR2 SASEGT. The DNA for the CDR3 is TGTGCCACCCGGCCCTCCACAGATACGCAGTATTTT. Its protein product is CATRPSTDTQYF.

This clone has a single count. The chain is built from TRBV7-8 and TRBJ2-3; 8 nucleotides agree with TRBD1. The V gene end was trimmed by 5 bases and the J gene end by 4 bases; junction bases not matched to a gene: 11. The CDR3 extends over 16 amino acids. The germline V gene encodes CDR1 SGHVS and CDR2 FQNEAQ. The CDR3 coding sequence is TGTGCCAGCAGCCTAGGAGGCAGGGGGCGCGCAGATACGCAGTATTTT. This translates into CASSLGGRGRADTQYF.

This clone appeared a few times. The chain links TRBV29-1 to TRBJ2-1; perhaps TRBD2 as D (6 bases). This CDR3 is 13 amino acids long. Germline CDR1 and CDR2: SQVTM and ANQGSEA. Trimming removed 4 bases at V and 1 base at J, with 8 bases between. CDR3 sequence: CSVVRGSYNEQFF. CDR3 coding DNA: TGCAGCGTTGTTCGGGGGTCCTACAATGAGCAGTTCTTC.

In its sample, this clone was seen a few times. V is TRBV5-1 and J is TRBJ2-5, with TRBD2 matching 7 bases. The CDR3 runs 16 residues. Per germline, CDR1 SGHRS and CDR2 YFSETQ. Trimming at V came to 4 bases and at J to 7 bases, leaving 16 bases not matched to a gene. The chain's CDR3 is CASSPDGSGALGTQYF. CDR3 nucleotides: TGCGCCAGCAGCCCCGACGGGAGCGGGGCCCTTGGGACCCAGTACTTC.

This chain uses TRBV6-5 with TRBJ1-1, with D hard to call. V lost 4 bases, J lost 4 bases, and 13 bases lay in between. Germline V gives CDR1 MNHEY, CDR2 SVGAGI. This CDR3 region has 14 residues. DNA for the CDR3: TGTGCCAGCAGTTCGGAACTCGGAGGCACTGAAGCTTTCTTT. Translating it yields CASSSELGGTEAFF.

V is TRBV11-2 and J is TRBJ2-1; TRBD2 matches 15 bases. With 3 bases clipped from V and 0 bases from J, the junction kept 6 bases outside the gene matches. The CDR3 is 19 residues long. CDR1 and CDR2 from the germline V gene are SGHAT and FQNNGV. The CDR3 coding sequence is TGTGCCAGCAGCTTTCCCGGGACTAGCGGGGGGTACTCCTACAATGAGCAGTTCTTC. Translation: CASSFPGTSGGYSYNEQFF.

The chain recombines TRBV10-3 with TRBJ2-1, with D unresolved. The length of the CDR3 is 15 residues. CDR1 ENHRY and CDR2 SYGVKD come from the germline V gene. Written as DNA, the CDR3 is TGTGCAACCAGAGGAGAACTAATTTCCTACAATGAGCAGTTCTTC. Translation: CATRGELISYNEQFF.

This clone is deemed medium-sized. The V call is TRBV6-5, the J call TRBJ1-3, with D unclear. Germline V lookup: CDR1 MNHEY, CDR2 SVGAGI. The CDR3 contains 14 residues. Trimming took off 6 bases at V and 1 base at J, with 10 bases between the two ends. The CDR3 reads CASRGRSSGNTIYF. The CDR3 DNA reads TGTGCCAGCAGGGGCAGAAGTTCTGGAAACACCATATATTTT.

In its sample, this clone was seen a few times. The chain is built from TRBV4-1 and TRBJ1-1, with a possible D match to TRBD1 (5 bases). Trimming took 2 bases from V and 5 from J, leaving 15 bases between them. Germline CDR1 is MGHRA and CDR2 is YSYEKL. There are 15 residues in the CDR3. The CDR3 nucleotides are TGCGCCAGCAGCCAACAGGCGGGGGGACGTACTGAAGCTTTCTTT. It yields the protein CASSQQAGGRTEAFF.

This rearrangement joins TRBV6-6 to TRBJ2-7; the match to TRBD1 covers 11 bases. V lost 2 bases and J lost 7; bases outside the gene matches: 10. Germline V gene lookup returns CDR1 MNHNY and CDR2 SVGAGI (reference sequence). This CDR3 has 16 amino acids. The CDR3 coding sequence is TGTGCCAGCAGTTACAGGGACAGGGGGTACTTAGAGGAGCAGTACTTC. Protein product: CASSYRDRGYLEEQYF.

This sequence joins TRBV5-1 and TRBJ2-3, with TRBD2 matching over 8 bases. CDR1 is SGHRS and CDR2 is YFSETQ in the germline V gene. Trimming removed 5 bases from V and 1 base from J; junction bases left unmatched: 6. This CDR3 has 15 amino acids. For the CDR3, the DNA is TGCGCCAGCAGTCACGGGGGGGCCGGCACAGATACGCAGTATTTT. Protein sequence: CASSHGGAGTDTQYF.

The genes are TRBV4-1 and TRBJ1-2, with 7 positions matching TRBD1. The length of the CDR3 is 13 residues. Germline lookup yields CDR1 MGHRA and CDR2 YSYEKL. The V and J ends lost 0 bases and 10 bases, in that order; junction bases with no gene match: 5. In DNA, the CDR3 is TGCGCCAGCAGCCAAGATGGACAGGCTGCCTACACCTTC. Its protein product is CASSQDGQAAYTF.

The J gene is TRBJ1-1, the V gene TRBV30; TRBD1 agrees at 7 bases. The V gene end was trimmed by 0 bases and the J gene end by 1 base; junction bases not matched to a gene: 11. There are 17 residues in the CDR3. Germline CDR1 GTSNPN, CDR2 SVGIG (reference sequence). The CDR3 here is CAWSVRYLDRANTEAFF. CDR3 bases: TGTGCCTGGAGTGTGCGGTATCTTGACAGGGCGAACACTGAAGCTTTCTTT.

The gene calls are TRBV4-1 and TRBJ1-4; D may be TRBD1 (5 bases). V shed 3 bases and J shed 7 bases, with 15 bases lying between them. CDR3 size: 15 residues. Germline V CDR1 and CDR2: MGHRA, YSYEKL. The CDR3 sequence is CASSQGQPRGEKLFF. The CDR3 region has the DNA TGCGCCAGCAGCCAGGGTCAACCTAGGGGTGAAAAACTGTTTTTT.

The sample holds a few counts of this clone. This chain links TRBV28 with TRBJ1-6; TRBD1 aligns across 7 bases. The germline CDR1 and CDR2 sequences are MDHEN and SYDVKM. This CDR3 is 13 amino acids long. V dropped 5 bases and J dropped 9; count of bases not matched to a gene: 4. The CDR3 protein is CASSTQGGSPLHF. The CDR3 DNA reads TGTGCCAGCAGTACTCAGGGGGGTTCACCCCTCCACTTT. The whole variable domain, remainder taken from reference TRBV28 and TRBJ1-6, is DVKVTQSSRYLVKRTGEKVFLECVQDMDHENMFWYRQDPGLGLRLIYFSYDVKMKEKGDIPEGYSVSREKKERFSLILESASTNQTSMYLCASSTQGGSPLHFGNGTRLTVT.

This chain links TRBV7-2 with TRBJ2-7, with a weak D call TRBD2 (7 bases). CDR3 size: 14 residues. V lost 0 bases to trimming and J lost 2 bases, with 8 bases between them. Germline values: CDR1 SGHTA, CDR2 FQGNSA. In DNA form, the CDR3 reads TGTGCCAGCAGCTTAGCAGGGGGGGCCTACGAGCAGTACGTC. It is translated as CASSLAGGAYEQYV.

There are a few counts of this clone. V is TRBV6-1 and J is TRBJ1-5; weak D call: TRBD1 (5 bases). Trimming removed 8 bases from V and 4 bases from J, with 12 bases in between. CDR3 length: 13 amino acids. Germline V lookup: CDR1 MNHNS, CDR2 SASEGT. CDR3 coding DNA: TGTGCCAGCGCTGGGGCAGGGAATCAGCCCCAGCATTTT. It encodes CASAGAGNQPQHF.

Concerning this clone: The sample has other DNA sequences that encode this CDR3 too. The chain links TRBV5-1 to TRBJ2-5; D remains unclear. V gave up 0 bases and J gave up 5 bases, with 11 bases separating them. Looked up from germline, CDR1 is SGHRS and CDR2 is YFSETQ. The CDR3 sequence is 14 residues long. This CDR3 reads CASSLEGNGETQYF. The CDR3 nucleotides are TGCGCCAGCAGCTTGGAAGGGAACGGGGAGACCCAGTACTTC.

DNA for the CDR3: TGTGCCAGTAGTAAGGGCCCGGCGTACTATGGCTACACCTTC. Its protein is CASSKGPAYYGYTF. V gene TRBV19 combines with J gene TRBJ1-2; D gene ambiguous. Germline CDR1 and CDR2: LNHDA and SQIVND (reference sequence). With 4 bases removed from V and 3 bases from J, the gap between germline ends came to 12 bases. This CDR3 comprises 14 residues.

V gene TRBV19 combines with J gene TRBJ2-5; D gene uncertain. The end of the DNA fits TRBJ2-7 better, so the J call may be wrong. The germline CDR1 and CDR2 sequences are LNHDA and SQIVND (reference sequence). The CDR3 is made up of 13 amino acids. CDR3 bases: TGTGCCAGTAGCCGAAGAGACAACTACGAGCAGTACTTC. This gives the protein CASSRRDNYEQYF.

The chain employs TRBV9 and TRBJ2-3; 10 bases are a match to TRBD2. The ends lost 4 bases at V and 4 bases at J; junction bases unmatched: 12. From germline, CDR1 is SGDLS and CDR2 YYNGEE. This CDR3 has 17 residues. This CDR3 is CASSPGLASSAPDTQYF. In DNA form, the CDR3 reads TGTGCCAGCAGCCCGGGACTAGCGTCGAGCGCCCCAGATACGCAGTATTTT.

This clone was seen only once. The rearrangement uses TRBV7-2 and TRBJ1-2; D gene uncertain. Germline V gives CDR1 SGHTA, CDR2 FQGNSA. CDR3 size: 14 residues. Trimming took 1 base from V and 1 from J, leaving 7 bases between them. The CDR3, as DNA: TGTGCCAGCAGCTTAGAACGGATTAACTATGGCTACACCTTC. It specifies CASSLERINYGYTF.

This clone showed up just a few times. This rearrangement joins TRBV6-1 to TRBJ2-4; D call uncertain. V gave up 3 bases and J gave up 4 bases, with 7 bases separating them. The CDR3 has 13 amino acids. The V gene's germline CDR1 is MNHNS and CDR2 SASEGT. CDR3 loop: CASSDRKKNIQYF. The DNA of the CDR3 is TGTGCCAGCAGTGACAGAAAAAAAAACATTCAGTACTTC.

The V and J genes are TRBV5-1 and TRBJ1-2; the D gene is possibly TRBD1 (5 bases). The CDR3 extends over 16 amino acids. V was clipped by 0 bases and J by 7 bases, with 19 bases between them. Germline lookup yields CDR1 SGHRS and CDR2 YFSETQ. CDR3 sequence (DNA): TGCGCCAGCAGCTTGGGCTCCGACGCAGGGATCAGTGGCTACACCTTC. As protein: CASSLGSDAGISGYTF.

The gene calls are TRBV5-6 and TRBJ2-5; no firm D call. The length of the CDR3 is 13 residues. V was pared by 2 bases and J by 4 bases, with 9 bases between. Germline V gene sequence: CDR1 SGHDT, CDR2 YYEEEE. CDR3 region: CASSLGSLETQYF. The CDR3 nucleotides are TGTGCCAGCAGCTTAGGTAGTCTAGAGACCCAGTACTTC.